The 12 T cell receptor beta chains listed next were all sequenced from one sample in a study of human T cells and chemical hapten exposure (dated by TCRdb to about 2021). The time point label of this sample denotes: pre-sensitization, week 0. In light of the paper, this sample's treatment or condition label describes: therapeutic diphenylcyclopropenone sensitization with weekly scalp DPC. The method behind the library was RACE. The sequencer listed for this sample is NextSeq 500. The raw public reads went through TCRdb reprocessing: fastp at Q25, MiXCR clone calling, in-frame beta chains kept. For every CDR3 protein sequence, its rows merge into one entry that carries the most common genes and DNA. Present in this sample are about 260,000 distinct CDR3 sequences, about 8.1% of which were seen just once. The biggest ten clones account for 2% to 3% of the sample. This specimen consisted of whole blood, obtained in connection with sensitization to the hapten diphenylcyclopropenone (DPC). The source is a woman in her 40s with alopecia areata. Some clones in this sample may be carry-over from other donors' samples.

This clonotype was seen at least ten times. This chain links TRBV27 with TRBJ1-5; TRBD1 might be the D (6 bases). CDR1 is MNHEY, CDR2 SMNVEV, per germline (reference sequence). The CDR3 runs to 16 residues. V dropped 5 bases and J dropped 4 bases, with 18 bases sitting between them. CDR3 amino acids: CASSPLGGARNQPQHF. CDR3 sequence (DNA): TGTGCCAGCAGTCCACTCGGGGGGGCGAGGAATCAGCCCCAGCATTTT.

This clonotype came up many times. The chain employs TRBV28 and TRBJ1-1; D might be TRBD1 (6 bases). CDR1 and CDR2 (germline): MDHEN, SYDVKM. Trimming removed 0 bases at V and 2 bases at J, with 10 bases between. This CDR3 is built from 15 residues. CDR3 loop: CASSLWGARNTEAFF. The CDR3 bases are TGTGCCAGCAGTTTATGGGGGGCGCGAAACACTGAAGCTTTCTTT.

This clonotype was detected only a few times. The V call is TRBV6-5, the J call TRBJ1-2, with TRBD1 matching 7 bases. This CDR3 is built from 11 residues. With V trimmed by 7 bases and J by 4 bases, 0 bases remained unmatched. Germline V gene data show CDR1 as MNHEY and CDR2 as SVGAGI. CDR3 nucleotide sequence: TGTGCCAGCACAGGGGGCTATGGCTACACCTTC. Translated, it gives CASTGGYGYTF.

This sequence joins TRBV5-1 and TRBJ2-1; tentatively, D is TRBD1 (6 bases). The germline V and J ends were trimmed by 3 bases and 0 bases, with 10 bases remaining between them. This CDR3 comprises 15 residues. CDR1 SGHRS and CDR2 YFSETQ come from the germline V gene. CDR3 DNA sequence: TGCGCCAGCAGCTCCCGGGACACCTCCTACAATGAGCAGTTCTTC. Translation: CASSSRDTSYNEQFF.

The genes are TRBV6-1 and TRBJ1-6; D remains ambiguous. V shed 1 base and J shed 14 bases, with 9 bases lying between them. This CDR3 has 12 amino acids. Germline-derived CDR1 and CDR2 are MNHNS and SASEGT. DNA for the CDR3: TGTGCCAGCAGTGAAGTGGGCGGCACCCTCCACTTT. This gives the protein CASSEVGGTLHF.

The chain joins TRBV29-1 to TRBJ1-1, with 8 bases lining up with TRBD1. The J segment lost 2 bases and the V segment lost 7 bases, leaving 6 bases of the junction unmatched. The CDR3 is 13 residues long. Germline CDR1 reads SQVTM; CDR2 reads ANQGSEA. The CDR3 DNA reads TGCAGCGCGCCGGGACAGGCAAACACTGAAGCTTTCTTT. Residues: CSAPGQANTEAFF.

The V and J genes are TRBV11-2 and TRBJ2-7; no firm D call. This CDR3 region has 17 residues. Germline CDR1 and CDR2: SGHAT and FQNNGV. Trimming left V 3 bases short and J 2 bases short, with 20 bases between. CDR3: CASSLTSNWQLPYEQYF. As DNA, the CDR3 is TGTGCCAGCAGCTTGACCTCGAATTGGCAGTTGCCCTACGAGCAGTACTTC.

The chain combines TRBV30 with TRBJ1-1; D possibly corresponds to TRBD1 (6 bases). The CDR3 contains 12 residues. CDR1 and CDR2 from the germline V gene are GTSNPN and SVGIG (reference sequence). Trimming took off 6 bases at V and 5 bases at J, with 13 bases between the two ends. This chain's CDR3 is CACTLGGTEAFF. As DNA, the CDR3 is TGTGCCTGTACCTTAGGGGGGACTGAAGCTTTCTTT.

This clonotype was seen a handful of times. This chain joins TRBV7-2 and TRBJ2-7; no firm D call. V was shortened by 1 base and J by 0 bases, with 16 bases between the two germline ends. This CDR3 has 17 residues. Germline lookup yields CDR1 SGHTA and CDR2 FQGNSA. The CDR3 region has the DNA TGTGCCAGCAGCTTAGTTGCGCTTAAGGGTAGCTCCTACGAGCAGTACTTC. As protein: CASSLVALKGSSYEQYF.

CDR3 protein: CSARRGTSTDTQYF. The CDR3 nucleotides read TGCAGTGCCCGGAGAGGGACTAGCACAGATACGCAGTATTTT. The chain combines TRBV20-1 with TRBJ2-3, with D possibly matching TRBD2 (6 bases). The V and J ends lost 6 bases and 0 bases respectively, with 13 bases between them. Looked up from germline, CDR1 is DFQATT and CDR2 is SNEGSKA (reference sequence). The CDR3 spans 14 residues.

This chain links TRBV2 with TRBJ2-1, with 14 bases identical to TRBD2. V was pared by 4 bases and J by 7 bases, with 6 bases of the junction left unmatched. This CDR3 has 16 residues. CDR1 is SNHLY and CDR2 is FYNNEI in the germline V gene. CDR3 protein: CASSGTSGRPGNEQFF. The DNA for the CDR3 is TGTGCCAGCAGTGGGACTAGCGGGAGGCCTGGGAATGAGCAGTTCTTC.

The chain is built from TRBV7-9 and TRBJ2-2; D is unclear. This CDR3 comprises 13 residues. The ends were cut back, 2 bases at V and 10 bases at J, with 11 bases in the middle. Germline assignment: CDR1 SEHNR and CDR2 FQNEAQ (reference sequence). This chain's CDR3 is CASSLLGGSELFF. Here the CDR3 DNA reads TGTGCCAGCAGCTTACTAGGCGGTTCGGAGCTGTTTTTT.